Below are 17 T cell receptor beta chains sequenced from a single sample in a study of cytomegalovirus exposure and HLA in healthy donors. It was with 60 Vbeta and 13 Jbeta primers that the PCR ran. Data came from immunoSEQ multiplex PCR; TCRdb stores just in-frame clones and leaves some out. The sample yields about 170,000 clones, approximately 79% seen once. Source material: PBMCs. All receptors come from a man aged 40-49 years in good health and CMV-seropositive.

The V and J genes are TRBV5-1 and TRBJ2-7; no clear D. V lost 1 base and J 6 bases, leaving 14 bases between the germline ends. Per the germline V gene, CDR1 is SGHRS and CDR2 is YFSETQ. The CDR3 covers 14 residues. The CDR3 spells CASSLNVPVSEQYF. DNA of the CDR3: TGCGCCAGCAGCTTGAATGTACCAGTCTCCGAGCAGTACTTC.

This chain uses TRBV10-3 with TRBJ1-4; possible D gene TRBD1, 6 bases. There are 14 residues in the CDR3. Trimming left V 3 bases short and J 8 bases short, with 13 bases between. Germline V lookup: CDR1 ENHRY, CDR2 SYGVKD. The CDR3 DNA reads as TGTGCCATCAGTGACCGGACAGTTTCGGAAAAACTGTTTTTT. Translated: CAISDRTVSEKLFF.

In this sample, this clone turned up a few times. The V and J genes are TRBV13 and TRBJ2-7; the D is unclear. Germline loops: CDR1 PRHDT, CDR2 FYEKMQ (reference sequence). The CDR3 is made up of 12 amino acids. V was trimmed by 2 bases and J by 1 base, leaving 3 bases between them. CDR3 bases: TGTGCCAGCAGCTTACAATCCTACGAGCAGTACTTC. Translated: CASSLQSYEQYF.

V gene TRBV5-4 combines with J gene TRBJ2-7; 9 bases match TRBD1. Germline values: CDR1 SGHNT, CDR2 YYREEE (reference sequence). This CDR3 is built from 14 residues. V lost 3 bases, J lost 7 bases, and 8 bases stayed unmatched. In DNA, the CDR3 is TGTGCCAGCAGCTCGCCGGGACAGGGATTAGAGCAGTACTTC. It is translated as CASSSPGQGLEQYF.

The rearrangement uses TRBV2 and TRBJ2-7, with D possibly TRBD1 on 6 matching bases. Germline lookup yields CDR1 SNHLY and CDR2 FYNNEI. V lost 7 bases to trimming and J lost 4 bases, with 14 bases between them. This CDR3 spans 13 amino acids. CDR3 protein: CASNPGAGYEQYF. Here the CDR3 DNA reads TGTGCCAGCAATCCAGGGGCGGGTTACGAGCAGTACTTC.

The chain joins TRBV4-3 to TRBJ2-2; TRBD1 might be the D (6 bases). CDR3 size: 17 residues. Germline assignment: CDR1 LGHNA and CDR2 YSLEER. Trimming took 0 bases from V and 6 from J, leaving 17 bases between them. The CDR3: CASSQEGTRSGSGELFF. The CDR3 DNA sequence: TGCGCCAGCAGCCAAGAAGGGACACGCAGCGGATCCGGGGAGCTGTTTTTT.

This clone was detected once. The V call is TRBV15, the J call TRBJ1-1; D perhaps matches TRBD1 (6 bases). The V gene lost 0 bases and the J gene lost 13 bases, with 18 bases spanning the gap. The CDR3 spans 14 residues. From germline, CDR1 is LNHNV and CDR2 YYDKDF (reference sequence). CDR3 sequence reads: CATSRDEQGASGFF. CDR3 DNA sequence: TGTGCCACCAGCAGAGATGAACAGGGCGCTAGTGGTTTCTTT. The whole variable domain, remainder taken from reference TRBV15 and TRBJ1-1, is DAMVIQNPRYQVTQFGKPVTLSCSQTLNHNVMYWYQQKSSQAPKLLFHYYDKDFNNEADTPDNFQSRRPNTSFCFLDIRSPGLGDTAMYLCATSRDEQGASGFFGQGTRLTVV.

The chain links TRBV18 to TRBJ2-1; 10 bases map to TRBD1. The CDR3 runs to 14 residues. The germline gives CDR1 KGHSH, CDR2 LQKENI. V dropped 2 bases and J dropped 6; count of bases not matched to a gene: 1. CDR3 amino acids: CASSPGTGVNEQFF. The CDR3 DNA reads TGTGCCAGCTCACCAGGGACAGGGGTCAATGAGCAGTTCTTC.

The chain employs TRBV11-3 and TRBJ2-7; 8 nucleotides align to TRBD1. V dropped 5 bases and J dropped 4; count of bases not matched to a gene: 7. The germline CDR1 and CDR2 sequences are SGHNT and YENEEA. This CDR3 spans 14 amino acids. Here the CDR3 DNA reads TGTGCCAGCAGCCCCGGGACAGGAAGATACGAGCAGTACTTC. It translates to CASSPGTGRYEQYF.

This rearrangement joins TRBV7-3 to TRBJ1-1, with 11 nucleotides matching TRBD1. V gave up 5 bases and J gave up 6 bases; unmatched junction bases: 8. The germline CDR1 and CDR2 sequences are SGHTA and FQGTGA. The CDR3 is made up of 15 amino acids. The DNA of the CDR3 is TGTGCCAGCAGCCCAAAGGCGGGACAGGGGGCTGAAGCTTTCTTT. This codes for CASSPKAGQGAEAFF.

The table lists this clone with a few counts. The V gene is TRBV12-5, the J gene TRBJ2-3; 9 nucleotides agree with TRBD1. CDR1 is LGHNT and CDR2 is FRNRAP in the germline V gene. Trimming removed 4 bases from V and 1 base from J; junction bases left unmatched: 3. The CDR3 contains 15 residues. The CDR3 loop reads CASGWGQGGTDTQYF. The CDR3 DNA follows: TGTGCTAGTGGTTGGGGACAGGGCGGCACAGATACGCAGTATTTT.

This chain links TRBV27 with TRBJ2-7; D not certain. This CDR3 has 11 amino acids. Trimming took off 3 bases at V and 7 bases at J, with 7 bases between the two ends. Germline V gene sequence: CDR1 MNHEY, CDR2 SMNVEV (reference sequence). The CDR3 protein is CASSFNSEQYF. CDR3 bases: TGTGCCAGCAGTTTTAATTCTGAGCAGTACTTC.

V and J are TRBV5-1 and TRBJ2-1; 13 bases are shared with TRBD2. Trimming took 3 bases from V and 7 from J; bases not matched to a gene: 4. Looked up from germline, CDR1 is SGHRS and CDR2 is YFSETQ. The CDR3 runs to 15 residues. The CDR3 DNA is TGCGCCAGCAGCTCCGGACTAGCGGGGGTAAATGAGCAGTTCTTC. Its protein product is CASSSGLAGVNEQFF.

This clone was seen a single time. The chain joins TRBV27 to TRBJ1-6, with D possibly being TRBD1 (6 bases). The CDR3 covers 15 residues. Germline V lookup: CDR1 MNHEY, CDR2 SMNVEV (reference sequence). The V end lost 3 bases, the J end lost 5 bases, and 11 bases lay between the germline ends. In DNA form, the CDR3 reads TGTGCCAGCAGTTTCGGGGGGGCGAATAATTCACCCCTCCACTTT. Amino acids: CASSFGGANNSPLHF.

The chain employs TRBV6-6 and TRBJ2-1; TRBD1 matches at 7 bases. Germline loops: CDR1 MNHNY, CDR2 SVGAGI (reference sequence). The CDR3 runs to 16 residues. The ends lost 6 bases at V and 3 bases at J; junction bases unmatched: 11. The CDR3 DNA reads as TGTGCCAGCAGCCCACATGGGACAGCAAGCTACAATGAGCAGTTCTTC. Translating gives CASSPHGTASYNEQFF.

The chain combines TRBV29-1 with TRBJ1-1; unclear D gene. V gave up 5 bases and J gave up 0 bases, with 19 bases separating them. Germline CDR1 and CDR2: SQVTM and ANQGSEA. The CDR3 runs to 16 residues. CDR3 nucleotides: TGCAGCGTTCCTACCTTGGACGGGGTCATGAACACTGAAGCTTTCTTT. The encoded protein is CSVPTLDGVMNTEAFF.

CDR3 DNA: TGCGCCAGCAGCTTAGGCGGGGACAGGGCGCGACCCGGGGAGCTGTTTTTT. It is translated as CASSLGGDRARPGELFF. The chain combines TRBV5-1 with TRBJ2-2; TRBD1 aligns across 9 bases. The CDR3 has 17 residues. Germline CDR1 and CDR2: SGHRS and YFSETQ. V was clipped by 2 bases and J by 6 bases; unmatched bases: 11. The variable domain in full, completed from reference TRBV5-1 and TRBJ2-2, reads KAGVTQTPRYLIKTRGQQVTLSCSPISGHRSVSWYQQTPGQGLQFLFEYFSETQRNKGNFPGRFSGRQFSNSRSEMNVSTLELGDSALYLCASSLGGDRARPGELFFGEGSRLTVL.